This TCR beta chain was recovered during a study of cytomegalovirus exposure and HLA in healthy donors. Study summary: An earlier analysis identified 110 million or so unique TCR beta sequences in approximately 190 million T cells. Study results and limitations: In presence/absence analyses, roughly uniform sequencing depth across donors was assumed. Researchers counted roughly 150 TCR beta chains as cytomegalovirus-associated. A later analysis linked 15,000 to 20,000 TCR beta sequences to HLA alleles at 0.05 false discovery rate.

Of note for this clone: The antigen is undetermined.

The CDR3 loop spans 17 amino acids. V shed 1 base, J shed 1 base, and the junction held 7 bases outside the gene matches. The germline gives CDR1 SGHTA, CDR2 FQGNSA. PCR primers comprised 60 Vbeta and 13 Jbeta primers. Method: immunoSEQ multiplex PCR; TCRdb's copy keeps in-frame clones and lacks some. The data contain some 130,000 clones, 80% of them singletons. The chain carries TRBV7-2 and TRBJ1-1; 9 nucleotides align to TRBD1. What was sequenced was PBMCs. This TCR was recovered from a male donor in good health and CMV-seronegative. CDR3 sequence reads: CASSLVGTGKGNTEAFF. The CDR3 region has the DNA TGTGCCAGCAGCTTAGTGGGGACAGGGAAGGGGAACACTGAAGCTTTCTTT.